This T cell receptor (beta chain) derives from a study of spatial heterogeneity in lung cancer. Study-level information: Each time, sequencing found more beta-chain sequences than alpha-chain sequences. Study-level findings and limits: It was found that expanded intratumoral alpha and beta TCR counts tracked tumor mutation counts.

The time point was: sample taken at primary tumor resection. TCRdb processed the 5' RACE reads anew with MiXCR; each CDR3 protein has one entry. This sample has around 2,000 distinct CDR3 sequences, with approximately 2.4% found just once. This CDR3 is 13 amino acids long. Trimming removed 6 bases at V and 1 base at J, with 9 bases between. This clonotype is medium-sized in the sample. The antigen is undetermined. Specimen: lung tumor tissue, collected at surgery. The V call is TRBV12-3 or TRBV12-4, the J call TRBJ1-1; D remains ambiguous. The TCR was taken from a male donor with early-stage non-small cell lung cancer. The CDR3 coding sequence is TGTGCCAGCAGCTCCCGACGGAACACTGAAGCTTTCTTT. Residues: CASSSRRNTEAFF.